This entry is about one T cell receptor (beta chain). Its cognate antigen is unknown. Investigators separated out CD4+ T cells once about eleven days of culture had passed. Here immunoSEQ multiplex PCR was the method, and the copy in TCRdb shows in-frame clones only, minus some. The sample contains tens of thousands of clones, 72% of which appear only once. The data are from a study of vaccination effects on CD4 cells after COVID-19. Study in general: PBMC were cultured at roughly 2 million per well with approximately 10 IU/ml IL-2 and about 9.5 ug/ml peptides.

Germline V gives CDR1 LNHDA, CDR2 SQIVND (reference sequence). The CDR3 extends over 14 amino acids. The V gene end was trimmed by 5 bases and the J gene end by 5 bases; junction bases not matched to a gene: 6. The material was CD4+ T cells from PBMCs cultured without peptide, obtained before COVID-19 vaccination. This chain connects TRBV19 to TRBJ1-1, with 9 bases fitting TRBD1. This TCR derives from a human donor who had a prior SARS-CoV-2 infection. Written as DNA, the CDR3 is TGTGCCAGTAGTCCCACAGGGGGCGGAACTGAAGCTTTCTTT. It encodes CASSPTGGGTEAFF.